Listed here is a single T cell receptor (beta chain). This entry comes from a study of molecular identifiers for immune sequencing clone quantification. Germline V gene lookup returns CDR1 SGHNT and CDR2 YYREEE (reference sequence). After removal of 4 bases from V and 3 bases from J, the junction contained 27 bases not matched to a gene. The CDR3 loop spans 21 amino acids. Each CDR3 protein is one row after TCRdb ran MiXCR on the PCR reads. The table shows hundreds of thousands of distinct CDR3 sequences, with roughly 25% occurring only once. V is TRBV5-4 and J is TRBJ1-1, with 7 nucleotides matching TRBD1. The clonotype was recovered from a human donor in good health. Some libraries in this study had Jurkat cell RNA spiked in. Sequencing was performed on naive CD8+ T cells from blood, with Jurkat cell RNA spiked in. Stated subset: FACS-sorted CD8+CD4-CCR7+CD45RA+ naive T cells. CDR3 protein: CASSPRALGQAASSRDTEAFF. As DNA, the CDR3 is TGTGCCAGCAGCCCGCGGGCCCTTGGACAGGCCGCTTCCTCTAGAGACACTGAAGCTTTCTTT.